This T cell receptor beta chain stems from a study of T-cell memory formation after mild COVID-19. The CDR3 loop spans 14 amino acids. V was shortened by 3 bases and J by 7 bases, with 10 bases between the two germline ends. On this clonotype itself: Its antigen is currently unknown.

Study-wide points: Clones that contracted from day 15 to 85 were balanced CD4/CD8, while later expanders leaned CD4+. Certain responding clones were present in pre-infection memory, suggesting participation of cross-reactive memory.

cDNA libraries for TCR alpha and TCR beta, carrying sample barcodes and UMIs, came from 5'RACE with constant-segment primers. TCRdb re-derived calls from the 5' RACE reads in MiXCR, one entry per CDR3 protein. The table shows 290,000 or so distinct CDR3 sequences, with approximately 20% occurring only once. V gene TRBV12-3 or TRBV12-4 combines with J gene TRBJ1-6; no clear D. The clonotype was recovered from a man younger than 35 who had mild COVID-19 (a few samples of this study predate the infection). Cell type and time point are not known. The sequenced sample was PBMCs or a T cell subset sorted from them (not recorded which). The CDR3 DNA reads TGTGCCAGCAGTTTGGTGTCAGCAAATTCACCCCTCCACTTT. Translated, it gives CASSLVSANSPLHF.